Listed below are T cell receptor beta chains from one sample, sequenced in a study of control samples from healthy donors and cancer patients. Assay: immunoSEQ multiplex PCR; the TCRdb copy retains only in-frame clones and omits some. The table has about 230,000 clones, over 70% seen once; the top ten hold 10% to 15%. Sequencing was done on a sample of PBMCs. The source of these receptors is a woman aged 60-70 years with lung cancer. The CDR3 runs from the conserved cysteine through the conserved F or W. The D gene is left open where the match is weak. Clone size appears in some rows only: once, few, many, or a class for an expanded clone.

j_gene: TRBJ2-1; abundance: -; v_gene: TRBV5-8; d_gene: -; CDR3aa: CASSLGLPYNEQFF; CDR3nt: TGTGCCAGCAGCTTGGGGCTTCCCTACAATGAGCAGTTCTTC
j_gene: TRBJ2-5; abundance: once; v_gene: TRBV24-1; d_gene: TRBD2; CDR3aa: CATSDPGTSGEETQYF; CDR3nt: TGTGCCACCAGTGACCCCGGGACTAGCGGGGAAGAGACCCAGTACTTC
j_gene: TRBJ2-2; abundance: -; v_gene: TRBV2; d_gene: TRBD2; CDR3aa: CASRGLAGGLNIGELFF; CDR3nt: TGTGCCAGCAGGGGACTAGCGGGAGGGCTCAACATCGGGGAGCTGTTTTTT
j_gene: TRBJ2-7; abundance: -; v_gene: TRBV20-1; d_gene: TRBD1; CDR3aa: CSARQGNEQYF; CDR3nt: TGCAGTGCTCGACAGGGGAACGAGCAGTACTTC
j_gene: TRBJ1-2; abundance: many; v_gene: TRBV5-1; d_gene: TRBD1; CDR3aa: CASSFESGGAGGYTF; CDR3nt: TGCGCCAGCAGCTTCGAGTCAGGGGGCGCAGGAGGCTACACCTTC
j_gene: TRBJ1-6; abundance: few; v_gene: TRBV18; d_gene: TRBD1; CDR3aa: CASSSQGADNSPLHF; CDR3nt: TGTGCCAGCTCATCACAGGGGGCGGATAATTCACCCCTCCACTTT
j_gene: TRBJ2-5; abundance: few; v_gene: TRBV2; d_gene: -; CDR3aa: CASSGQETQYF; CDR3nt: TGTGCCAGCAGTGGACAAGAGACCCAGTACTTC
j_gene: TRBJ1-6; abundance: many; v_gene: TRBV2; d_gene: -; CDR3aa: CASSEAQRRIWNSPLHF; CDR3nt: TGTGCCAGCAGTGAAGCACAAAGAAGGATCTGGAATTCACCCCTCCACTTT
j_gene: TRBJ2-2; abundance: -; v_gene: TRBV11-3; d_gene: -; CDR3aa: CASSLGVPGELFF; CDR3nt: TGTGCCAGCAGCTTGGGGGTTCCCGGGGAGCTGTTTTTT
j_gene: TRBJ1-2; abundance: -; v_gene: TRBV5-1; d_gene: -; CDR3aa: CASSLGRGLGYGYTF; CDR3nt: TGCGCCAGCAGCTTGGGGCGGGGATTGGGCTATGGCTACACCTTC
j_gene: TRBJ1-3; abundance: -; v_gene: TRBV7-8; d_gene: -; CDR3aa: CASSSRSGPTGNTIYF; CDR3nt: TGTGCCAGCAGCTCCAGATCCGGGCCGACTGGAAACACCATATATTTT
j_gene: TRBJ2-5; abundance: -; v_gene: TRBV5-1; d_gene: -; CDR3aa: CASSLTTEETQYF; CDR3nt: TGCGCCAGCAGCTTAACAACAGAAGAGACCCAGTACTTC
j_gene: TRBJ1-2; abundance: -; v_gene: TRBV19; d_gene: -; CDR3aa: CASSGVGKGGYTF; CDR3nt: TGTGCCAGTAGTGGTGTCGGGAAGGGAGGCTACACCTTC
j_gene: TRBJ2-1; abundance: -; v_gene: TRBV15; d_gene: TRBD2; CDR3aa: CATNDRLAGENEQFF; CDR3nt: TGTGCCACCAACGATCGACTAGCGGGAGAAAATGAGCAGTTCTTC
j_gene: TRBJ1-5; abundance: -; v_gene: TRBV30; d_gene: -; CDR3aa: CAWSVQENQPQHF; CDR3nt: TGTGCCTGGAGTGTCCAGGAGAATCAGCCCCAGCATTTT
j_gene: TRBJ2-5; abundance: many; v_gene: TRBV6-5; d_gene: -; CDR3aa: CASSRDLQETQYF; CDR3nt: TGTGCCAGCAGCCGGGACTTACAAGAGACCCAGTACTTC
j_gene: TRBJ1-3; abundance: once; v_gene: TRBV6-5; d_gene: -; CDR3aa: CATSWDFSGNTIYF; CDR3nt: TGTGCCACCAGTTGGGACTTCTCTGGAAACACCATATATTTT
j_gene: TRBJ2-3; abundance: -; v_gene: TRBV18; d_gene: TRBD2; CDR3aa: CASSPPGLAGSLIGTDTQYF; CDR3nt: TGTGCCAGCTCACCACCGGGACTAGCGGGATCTCTCATTGGCACAGATACGCAGTATTTT
j_gene: TRBJ2-7; abundance: -; v_gene: TRBV4-1; d_gene: TRBD2; CDR3aa: CASSHQTKRGGLHDPYEQYF; CDR3nt: TGCGCCAGCAGCCACCAGACCAAGCGGGGGGGCCTGCACGATCCCTACGAGCAGTACTTC
j_gene: TRBJ2-7; abundance: -; v_gene: TRBV19; d_gene: TRBD1; CDR3aa: CASAGTGGYEQYF; CDR3nt: TGTGCCAGTGCCGGGACAGGGGGTTACGAGCAGTACTTC
j_gene: TRBJ2-1; abundance: -; v_gene: TRBV27; d_gene: -; CDR3aa: CASKHRGRHEQFF; CDR3nt: TGTGCCAGCAAGCACCGGGGGCGACACGAGCAGTTCTTC
j_gene: TRBJ1-5; abundance: -; v_gene: TRBV2; d_gene: -; CDR3aa: CASMPDSNQPQHF; CDR3nt: TGTGCCAGCATGCCAGACAGCAATCAGCCCCAGCATTTT
j_gene: TRBJ2-4; abundance: -; v_gene: TRBV7-9; d_gene: -; CDR3aa: CASSLGTVPNIQYF; CDR3nt: TGTGCCAGCAGCTTAGGTACAGTCCCAAACATTCAGTACTTC
j_gene: TRBJ1-2; abundance: -; v_gene: TRBV5-5; d_gene: -; CDR3aa: CASSFWGDYGYTF; CDR3nt: TGTGCCAGCAGCTTCTGGGGGGACTATGGCTACACCTTC
j_gene: TRBJ1-5; abundance: -; v_gene: TRBV18; d_gene: -; CDR3aa: CASSPTRGNQPQHF; CDR3nt: TGTGCCAGCTCACCAACGCGGGGGAATCAGCCCCAGCATTTT
j_gene: TRBJ2-4; abundance: -; v_gene: TRBV2; d_gene: -; CDR3aa: CASSGGFRGIQYF; CDR3nt: TGTGCCAGCAGTGGAGGTTTCAGGGGCATTCAGTACTTC
j_gene: TRBJ2-3; abundance: -; v_gene: TRBV6-4; d_gene: TRBD2; CDR3aa: CASSESGGGTDTQYF; CDR3nt: TGTGCCAGCAGTGAATCGGGAGGCGGCACAGATACGCAGTATTTT
j_gene: TRBJ2-7; abundance: -; v_gene: TRBV6-5; d_gene: -; CDR3aa: CASSYMGGALSYEQYF; CDR3nt: TGTGCCAGCAGTTACATGGGGGGGGCCCTCTCCTACGAGCAGTACTTC
j_gene: TRBJ2-3; abundance: -; v_gene: TRBV2; d_gene: -; CDR3aa: CASSSGSGTDTQYF; CDR3nt: TGTGCCAGCTCGAGCGGGTCGGGCACAGATACGCAGTATTTT
j_gene: TRBJ2-1; abundance: -; v_gene: TRBV29-1; d_gene: -; CDR3aa: CSVVGTRYNEQFF; CDR3nt: TGCAGCGTTGTAGGGACGCGTTACAATGAGCAGTTCTTC
j_gene: TRBJ1-5; abundance: -; v_gene: TRBV29-1; d_gene: -; CDR3aa: CSAQGGVNQPQHF; CDR3nt: TGCAGCGCCCAAGGGGGGGTCAATCAGCCCCAGCATTTT
j_gene: TRBJ1-1; abundance: -; v_gene: TRBV27; d_gene: TRBD1; CDR3aa: CASSFGTGGFENTEAFF; CDR3nt: TGTGCCAGCAGTTTCGGGACAGGGGGCTTTGAGAACACTGAAGCTTTCTTT
j_gene: TRBJ1-3; abundance: -; v_gene: TRBV27; d_gene: -; CDR3aa: CASSLTGLSGNTIYF; CDR3nt: TGTGCCAGCAGTTTGACAGGCCTCTCTGGAAACACCATATATTTT
j_gene: TRBJ1-4; abundance: once; v_gene: TRBV5-1; d_gene: TRBD1; CDR3aa: CASTPDGTADEKLFF; CDR3nt: TGCGCCAGCACACCAGACGGGACAGCAGACGAAAAACTGTTTTTT
j_gene: TRBJ1-1; abundance: -; v_gene: TRBV5-1; d_gene: TRBD1; CDR3aa: CASSEQGGMNTEAFF; CDR3nt: TGCGCCAGCAGCGAGCAGGGGGGTATGAACACTGAAGCTTTCTTT
j_gene: TRBJ1-4; abundance: -; v_gene: TRBV18; d_gene: TRBD1; CDR3aa: CASSPDRVPNEKLFF; CDR3nt: TGTGCCAGCTCACCAGACAGGGTACCAAATGAAAAACTGTTTTTT
j_gene: TRBJ2-5; abundance: -; v_gene: TRBV18; d_gene: -; CDR3aa: CASSRGRQETQYF; CDR3nt: TGTGCCAGCTCACGAGGGAGGCAAGAGACCCAGTACTTC
j_gene: TRBJ1-1; abundance: -; v_gene: TRBV18; d_gene: -; CDR3aa: CASSPNRDTEAFF; CDR3nt: TGTGCCAGCTCACCTAACAGGGACACTGAAGCTTTCTTT
j_gene: TRBJ2-1; abundance: few; v_gene: TRBV27; d_gene: TRBD1; CDR3aa: CASSSWQGADEQFF; CDR3nt: TGTGCCAGCAGTTCCTGGCAGGGGGCAGATGAGCAGTTCTTC
j_gene: TRBJ2-1; abundance: -; v_gene: TRBV6-5; d_gene: -; CDR3aa: CASSPTGGNYNEQFF; CDR3nt: TGTGCCAGCAGTCCAACGGGGGGCAACTACAATGAGCAGTTCTTC
j_gene: TRBJ2-1; abundance: -; v_gene: TRBV6-5; d_gene: TRBD2; CDR3aa: CASRNSGGAYNEQFF; CDR3nt: TGTGCCAGCAGAAACAGCGGGGGGGCCTACAATGAGCAGTTCTTC
j_gene: TRBJ1-6; abundance: -; v_gene: TRBV5-6; d_gene: TRBD1; CDR3aa: CASSPGTVNSPLHF; CDR3nt: TGTGCCAGCAGCCCAGGGACAGTAAATTCACCCCTCCACTTT